This paragraph reports one TCR beta chain. This specimen includes other DNA sequences encoding the same CDR3. Germline V lookup: CDR1 SGHTA, CDR2 FQGNSA. V shed 3 bases and J 3 bases; nucleotides not matched to a gene: 5. The CDR3 is made up of 15 amino acids. The assay was immunoSEQ multiplex PCR, and TCRdb's table has in-frame clones only and misses some. The sample holds about 100,000 clones, 90% to 95% seen once. This entry comes from a study of control samples from healthy donors and cancer patients. Sequencing used blood. The V and J genes are TRBV7-2 and TRBJ1-3; 7 positions match TRBD1. The clonotype was recovered from a man younger than 35 in good health. Written as DNA, the CDR3 is TGTGCCAGCAGCTTGGACCGGGACAGTGGAAACACCATATATTTT. Translated: CASSLDRDSGNTIYF.